This TCR beta chain was found in a study of cytomegalovirus exposure and HLA in healthy donors. The wider study: Earlier, fewer than 140 million unique TCR beta sequences were recovered from about 200 million T cells by an analysis.

The study ran its PCR with 60 Vbeta and 13 Jbeta primers. The protocol was immunoSEQ multiplex PCR, while the TCRdb copy is restricted to in-frame clones and leaves out a portion. The data contain about 170,000 clones, 70% to 90% of them singletons. The receptor was derived from a man between 18 and 35 years old in good health and CMV-seropositive. Sample: PBMCs.

In DNA form, the CDR3 reads TGTGCCAGCAGTCCAAGGACGGGATCTGAGGATACTGAAGCTTTCTTT. It yields the protein CASSPRTGSEDTEAFF. This sequence joins TRBV6-6 and TRBJ1-1; no reliable D call. There are 16 residues in the CDR3. Germline-derived CDR1 and CDR2 are MNHNY and SVGAGI (reference sequence). V was shortened by 5 bases and J by 5 bases, with 21 bases between the two germline ends.